The sequence of this T cell receptor (beta chain) was determined in a study of Graves' ophthalmopathy and Graves' hyperthyroidism. On the study more broadly: There was a collection of peripheral blood at initial diagnosis, before any treatment. Findings and caveats of the study: Ophthalmopathy progression prediction by the model yielded a sensitivity of about 70% and a specificity of 72.22%. A classifier, a 13-signature model, separated ophthalmopathy from stable hyperthyroidism with about 87% sensitivity and 75% to 83% specificity.

From RNA, the CDR3 regions of TCR beta chains were amplified and sequenced. The workflow started with a first-round RT-PCR run with HTBI primers and then moved on to a second-round multiplex PCR. A single record per CDR3 protein comes from TCRdb applying MiXCR to the multiplex PCR reads. The sample lists 350,000 to 450,000 distinct CDR3 sequences, around 16% occurring once. The sample holds many counts of this clonotype. Antigen: not known. There are 15 residues in the CDR3. V was pared by 2 bases and J by 4 bases, with 6 bases of the junction left unmatched. Germline-derived CDR1 and CDR2 are SGHRS and YFSETQ.

This receptor was taken from a woman under 30 with Graves' ophthalmopathy. The sequenced sample was peripheral blood. V and J are TRBV5-1 and TRBJ1-3; 7 nucleotides align to TRBD1. Written as DNA, the CDR3 is TGCGCCAGCAGCTTAAGTGGCAGGGGGGGAAACACCATATATTTT. The encoded protein is CASSLSGRGGNTIYF.